Shown below are 20 T cell receptor beta chains from a single sample sequenced in a study of CD8 T cells in ankylosing spondylitis. TCRdb independently ran MiXCR on the 5' RACE reads; one entry per CDR3 protein. The data hold under 200,000 distinct CDR3 sequences, with 9.5% to 13% observed a single time. Sequencing was performed on blood, either unsorted or a sorted T cell fraction (not recorded which). Receptors originate from a male donor with ankylosing spondylitis or in good health (not recorded which).

Points on this clonotype: A much larger clonotype is one base distant, so this may be a read error. The rearrangement joins TRBV28 to TRBJ2-3; no clear D. Trimming removed 3 bases from V and 5 bases from J, with 15 bases in between. From germline, CDR1 is MDHEN and CDR2 SYDVKM. This CDR3 spans 15 amino acids. The CDR3 sequence is CASSFKLHGVDTQYF. The DNA of the CDR3 is TGTGCCAGCAGTTTCAAACTCCATGGCGTAGATACGCAGTATTTT.

This clonotype was recorded many times. The chain couples TRBV2 to TRBJ2-5, with 11 bases matching TRBD1. Germline loops: CDR1 SNHLY, CDR2 FYNNEI. This CDR3 region has 14 residues. J was trimmed by 5 bases and V by 6 bases; bases with no gene match: 5. In nucleotides, the CDR3 is TGTGCCAGCAGCGAGGGACAGGGGGTGGAGACCCAGTACTTC. Its protein product is CASSEGQGVETQYF. The whole variable domain, remainder taken from reference TRBV2 and TRBJ2-5, is EPEVTQTPSHQVTQMGQEVILRCVPISNHLYFYWYRQILGQKVEFLVSFYNNEISEKSEIFDDQFSVERPDGSNFTLKIRSTKLEDSAMYFCASSEGQGVETQYFGPGTRLLVL.

The CDR3 here is CASRVGTQETQYF. DNA of the CDR3: TGTGCCAGCAGGGTGGGAACCCAAGAGACCCAGTACTTC. The chain couples TRBV6-1 to TRBJ2-5, with D uncertain. The CDR3 length is 13 residues. The germline gives CDR1 MNHNS, CDR2 SASEGT. V was cut by 6 bases and J by 1 base, with 9 bases left in between.

This clonotype was observed at least ten times. The chain combines TRBV12-3 or TRBV12-4 with TRBJ2-3; D perhaps matches TRBD2 (6 bases). V lost 6 bases to trimming and J lost 6 bases, with 10 bases between them. This CDR3 spans 12 amino acids. The CDR3 coding sequence is TGTGCCAGCAGGTCTAGCGTGGATACGCAGTATTTT. Amino acid sequence: CASRSSVDTQYF.

This clonotype showed up just a few times. This chain joins TRBV5-1 and TRBJ2-5; tentative D call: TRBD2 (6 bases). This CDR3 region has 15 residues. The V and J ends lost 4 bases and 2 bases respectively, with 15 bases between them. From germline, CDR1 is SGHRS and CDR2 YFSETQ. CDR3 in DNA: TGCGCCAGCAGCCCCGGTGGGGGGTTTCAAGAGACCCAGTACTTC. It specifies CASSPGGGFQETQYF.

The chain has TRBV6-1 and TRBJ1-4; D is undetermined. V was trimmed by 6 bases and J by 0 bases, leaving 20 bases between them. The germline gives CDR1 MNHNS, CDR2 SASEGT. The CDR3 sequence is 18 residues long. CDR3 in DNA: TGTGCCAGCAGGAGGGCTTCCGGGAGGAGGACAACTAATGAAAAACTGTTTTTT. Its protein is CASRRASGRRTTNEKLFF.

This clonotype was observed many times. This chain connects TRBV6-1 to TRBJ1-6, with D tentatively TRBD1 (5 bases). From germline, CDR1 is MNHNS and CDR2 SASEGT. V lost 7 bases and J lost 0, with 13 bases in between. CDR3 size: 16 residues. For the CDR3, the DNA is TGTGCCAGCACCAATAGGGGAGCCTCCTATAATTCACCCCTCCACTTT. This encodes CASTNRGASYNSPLHF.

The V gene is TRBV5-1, the J gene TRBJ2-1, with TRBD2 matching 11 bases. The CDR3 has 16 residues. V gave up 4 bases and J gave up 5 bases; unmatched junction bases: 8. Germline V CDR1 and CDR2: SGHRS, YFSETQ. The CDR3 DNA sequence: TGCGCCAGCAGCGTCTCTAGCGGGAGGCCTCACAATGAGCAGTTCTTC. Residues: CASSVSSGRPHNEQFF.

Notes on this clonotype: A much larger clone differs from this one at a single base, so this may be a read error. The chain is built from TRBV7-8 and TRBJ2-7, with 8 bases lining up with TRBD2. CDR3 length: 17 amino acids. The germline V gene encodes CDR1 SGHVS and CDR2 FQNEAQ. CDR3 in DNA: TGTGACAGCAGCCAGAGCGGGGGCAGGGTGGGCTCCTACGAGCAGTACTTC. Translated, it gives CDSSQSGGRVGSYEQYF.

This clonotype was found many times. The chain is built from TRBV16 and TRBJ1-1; D call uncertain. V was shortened by 3 bases and J by 7 bases, with 12 bases between the two germline ends. The length of the CDR3 is 13 residues. Germline lookup yields CDR1 KGHSY and CDR2 FQNENV. CDR3 bases: TGTGCCAGCAGCCAGGGAGCTTTGGGTGAAGCTTTCTTT. Protein sequence: CASSQGALGEAFF.

This clonotype has ten or more counts. The J gene is TRBJ2-1, the V gene TRBV5-1; TRBD2 aligns across 14 bases. The CDR3 covers 16 residues. V lost 5 bases to trimming and J lost 8 bases; unmatched junction nucleotides: 9. CDR1 is SGHRS, CDR2 YFSETQ, per germline. The CDR3 DNA reads TGCGCCAGCAGTTTAACCGGGACTAGCGGGAGCTATGAGCAGTTCTTC. Protein sequence: CASSLTGTSGSYEQFF. Full variable domain (missing parts from reference TRBV5-1 and TRBJ2-1): KAGVTQTPRYLIKTRGQQVTLSCSPISGHRSVSWYQQTPGQGLQFLFEYFSETQRNKGNFPGRFSGRQFSNSRSEMNVSTLELGDSALYLCASSLTGTSGSYEQFFGPGTRLTVL.

The gene calls are TRBV5-1 and TRBJ2-1; D not resolved. CDR3 length: 15 amino acids. Trimming took off 1 base at V and 6 bases at J, with 14 bases between the two ends. Germline V gene lookup returns CDR1 SGHRS and CDR2 YFSETQ. The CDR3 reads CASSLSPIGANEQFF. CDR3 coding DNA: TGCGCCAGCAGCTTGAGCCCGATCGGCGCCAATGAGCAGTTCTTC. Using reference TRBV5-1 and TRBJ2-1 for the parts outside the CDR3, the full variable domain is KAGVTQTPRYLIKTRGQQVTLSCSPISGHRSVSWYQQTPGQGLQFLFEYFSETQRNKGNFPGRFSGRQFSNSRSEMNVSTLELGDSALYLCASSLSPIGANEQFFGPGTRLTVL.

This clonotype occurred many times. The rearrangement joins TRBV20-1 to TRBJ2-1, with a weak D call TRBD2 (6 bases). V was shortened by 5 bases and J by 3 bases, with 14 bases between the two germline ends. CDR1 is DFQATT and CDR2 is SNEGSKA in the germline V gene (reference sequence). There are 14 residues in the CDR3. This CDR3 reads CSAEGTSNYNEQFF. CDR3 nucleotide sequence: TGCAGTGCTGAGGGGACTTCCAACTACAATGAGCAGTTCTTC.

V usage is TRBV7-9 and J usage is TRBJ2-1, with D perhaps matching TRBD2 (6 bases). Per germline, CDR1 SEHNR and CDR2 FQNEAQ (reference sequence). Trimming stripped 6 bases from V and 0 bases from J, with 12 bases between. There are 15 residues in the CDR3. CDR3 nucleotides: TGTGCCAGCAGTTACGGCGGGGTCTCCTACAATGAGCAGTTCTTC. Its protein product is CASSYGGVSYNEQFF.

The V gene is TRBV5-1, the J gene TRBJ2-7; D unclear. The CDR3 consists of 15 residues. Trimming removed 1 base at V and 2 bases at J, with 13 bases between. Germline V lookup: CDR1 SGHRS, CDR2 YFSETQ. CDR3 residues: CASSLNSPQTYEQYF. In nucleotides, the CDR3 is TGCGCCAGCAGCTTGAACAGCCCCCAAACCTACGAGCAGTACTTC.

Many counts were recorded for this clonotype. The rearrangement links TRBV27 to TRBJ1-1; perhaps TRBD1 as D (5 bases). V was trimmed by 8 bases and J by 6 bases, leaving 19 bases between them. The length of the CDR3 is 14 residues. Germline V gene data show CDR1 as MNHEY and CDR2 as SMNVEV (reference sequence). CDR3 DNA: TGTGCCAGCGGCCATACATCAGGGTATCCTGAAGCTTTCTTT. Encoded protein: CASGHTSGYPEAFF.

This clonotype was recorded at least ten times. The chain uses TRBV9 and TRBJ2-3; D may correspond to TRBD1 or TRBD2 (5 bases each). V was trimmed by 3 bases and J by 4 bases, leaving 24 bases between them. This CDR3 spans 18 amino acids. The V gene's germline CDR1 is SGDLS and CDR2 YYNGEE. CDR3 sequence: CASSATQTTWGSSDTQYF. DNA for the CDR3: TGTGCCAGCAGCGCTACCCAAACAACGTGGGGGTCGTCAGATACGCAGTATTTT.

This clonotype showed up many times. The genes are TRBV12-3 or TRBV12-4 and TRBJ2-7; D is perhaps TRBD2 (5 bases). The V and J ends lost 4 bases and 5 bases respectively, with 24 bases between them. This CDR3 has 17 residues. CDR3 sequence (DNA): TGTGCCAGCAGTTCCCTCATGACTACCCCCCCATTAGACGAGCAGTACTTC. Its translation is CASSSLMTTPPLDEQYF.

Remarks on this clonotype: A much bigger clone sits one base away, suggesting this may be a read error. The gene calls are TRBV20-1 and TRBJ2-7; D is perhaps TRBD1 (6 bases). The length of the CDR3 is 12 residues. CDR1 is DFQATT, CDR2 SNEGSKA, per germline (reference sequence). The germline V and J ends were trimmed by 4 bases and 9 bases, with 16 bases remaining between them. CDR3 sequence (DNA): TGCAGTGCTAACAGGGCGGTGGAGGTGCAGTACTTC. Its protein product is CSANRAVEVQYF.

The gene calls are TRBV20-1 and TRBJ2-5; D ambiguous. V gave up 3 bases and J gave up 1 base, with 12 bases separating them. CDR3 length: 14 residues. Germline lookup yields CDR1 DFQATT and CDR2 SNEGSKA (reference sequence). In DNA, the CDR3 is TGCAGTGCTAGCCCCGACCCCTCCCAAGAGACCCAGTACTTC. Protein: CSASPDPSQETQYF.